This entry features one T cell receptor beta chain sequence. Germline CDR1 LNHDA, CDR2 SQIVND (reference sequence). This CDR3 is 15 amino acids long. Trimming removed 3 bases at V and 5 bases at J, with 14 bases between. This record comes from a study of blood T cell repertoires in COVID-19. Turning to the study itself: Collection of acute and convalescent COVID-19 samples took place in the United States, Italy and Spain. The analysed material was cDNA or gDNA that came from T cells, B-cell-depleted T cells, or PBMCs.

Participant reports of clinical history set cohort assignment. How the authors handled the data: It was from reference gene primer amplification that nucleated cell counts were estimated. The protocol was immunoSEQ multiplex PCR, while the TCRdb copy is restricted to in-frame clones and leaves out a portion. That table supplies the V and J calls and clone size; D and trimming were determined from the DNA. The sample holds about 180,000 clones, roughly nine tenths seen once. This TCR was recovered from a woman between 40 and 55 years old with acute COVID-19. The rearrangement links TRBV19 to TRBJ1-5; tentatively, D is TRBD1 (5 bases). The specimen was PBMCs or T cells enriched from blood (not recorded which). CDR3 sequence reads: CASSIIAGLDQPQHF. CDR3 in DNA: TGTGCCAGTAGTATTATAGCAGGGTTGGATCAGCCCCAGCATTTT.